The sequence of this T cell receptor beta chain was determined in a study of cytomegalovirus exposure and HLA in healthy donors. The CDR3 is made up of 13 amino acids. Trimming removed 1 base from V and 6 bases from J, with 7 bases in between. The germline V gene has CDR1 SGHRS and CDR2 YFSETQ. PCR amplification relied on 60 Vbeta primers (plus 13 Jbeta primers). Sequenced by immunoSEQ multiplex PCR; TCRdb stores in-frame clones only, minus some. The sample consists of around 130,000 clones, around four fifths of them appearing once. V is TRBV5-1 and J is TRBJ2-2; maybe TRBD1 (6 bases). The sequenced sample consisted of PBMCs. The clonotype was recovered from a boy younger than 10 in good health and CMV-seronegative. The CDR3 nucleotides are TGCGCCAGCAGCTTGACAGGGTCCGGGGAGCTGTTTTTT. This codes for CASSLTGSGELFF.